These 32 T cell receptor beta chains share one sample of origin, sequenced in a study of T cell responses to AZD1222 COVID-19 vaccine. Assay: immunoSEQ multiplex PCR; the TCRdb copy retains only in-frame clones and omits some. The repertoire includes roughly 190,000 clones, approximately 93% of them detected once, and over 1.5% sits in the top ten. The sample was peripheral blood, taken 28 days after the second AZD1222 dose. All receptors come from an adult who received the AZD1222 COVID-19 vaccine.

In DNA form, the CDR3 reads TGTGCCAGCAGCCCTCGGGACAGGGCGAGCTCTGGGGCCAACGTCCTGACTTTC. Its translation is CASSPRDRASSGANVLTF. The rearrangement links TRBV7-3 to TRBJ2-6; 9 nucleotides agree with TRBD1. CDR1 SGHTA and CDR2 FQGTGA come from the germline V gene. J gave up 0 bases and V 5 bases, and 8 bases lay outside the gene matches. The CDR3 runs 18 residues.

V gene TRBV29-1 combines with J gene TRBJ2-1, with 8 bases matching TRBD1. Trimming took 4 bases from V and 9 from J; bases not matched to a gene: 14. The CDR3 contains 15 residues. The germline V gene has CDR1 SQVTM and CDR2 ANQGSEA. CDR3 in amino acids: CSVVSRTGNTGEQFF. The CDR3 nucleotides read TGCAGCGTTGTCTCGAGGACAGGGAATACGGGTGAGCAGTTCTTC.

V usage is TRBV30 and J usage is TRBJ1-3; TRBD1 might be the D (6 bases). The germline CDR1 and CDR2 sequences are GTSNPN and SVGIG (reference sequence). The CDR3 has 17 amino acids. Between the trimmed V and J ends, which lost 2 bases and 4 bases, there was a span of 21 bases. CDR3 sequence (DNA): TGTGCCTGGAGTACTTTCGCAGGGGCCTCGGCCGGAAACACCATATATTTT. Encoded protein: CAWSTFAGASAGNTIYF.

This rearrangement joins TRBV4-1 to TRBJ2-7, with TRBD2 matching over 7 bases. The CDR3 totals 15 residues. Germline lookup yields CDR1 MGHRA and CDR2 YSYEKL. The junction had 7 bases not matched to a gene; V was cut back by 1 base and J by 4 bases. The CDR3 loop reads CASSQAAGVGYEQYF. Written as DNA, the CDR3 is TGCGCCAGCAGCCAAGCGGCGGGAGTAGGTTACGAGCAGTACTTC.

The chain couples TRBV30 to TRBJ2-3, with 8 positions matching TRBD2. CDR1 and CDR2 from the germline V gene are GTSNPN and SVGIG (reference sequence). The CDR3 runs to 14 residues. J gave up 4 bases and V 2 bases, and 5 bases lay outside the gene matches. For the CDR3, the DNA is TGTGCCTGGAGTCGGGGTAGCGGGGCAGATACGCAGTATTTT. As protein: CAWSRGSGADTQYF.

The chain is built from TRBV4-1 and TRBJ2-2; 9 bases match TRBD1. Germline V gene lookup returns CDR1 MGHRA and CDR2 YSYEKL. V lost 4 bases, J lost 8 bases, and 8 bases stayed unmatched. The CDR3 length is 15 residues. CDR3 sequence: CASSLPRTGVGELFF. The CDR3 DNA follows: TGCGCCAGCAGCCTACCAAGGACAGGGGTTGGGGAGCTGTTTTTT.

This sequence joins TRBV5-1 and TRBJ2-1; TRBD1 matches 9 bases. Germline loops: CDR1 SGHRS, CDR2 YFSETQ. Trimming removed 4 bases from V and 6 bases from J; junction bases left unmatched: 8. The length of the CDR3 is 15 residues. The CDR3 nucleotides read TGCGCCAGCAGCCGGGGGGACAGGGCCTCCAATGAGCAGTTCTTC. It codes for CASSRGDRASNEQFF.

The chain uses TRBV28 and TRBJ2-7, with D hard to call. Germline lookup yields CDR1 MDHEN and CDR2 SYDVKM. Trimming stripped 4 bases from V and 7 bases from J, with 17 bases between. The length of the CDR3 is 14 residues. CDR3 sequence: CASSSPRRYPEQYF. In DNA form, the CDR3 reads TGTGCCAGCAGTTCTCCACGACGTTACCCTGAGCAGTACTTC. Variable domain in full (rest from reference TRBV28 and TRBJ2-7): DVKVTQSSRYLVKRTGEKVFLECVQDMDHENMFWYRQDPGLGLRLIYFSYDVKMKEKGDIPEGYSVSREKKERFSLILESASTNQTSMYLCASSSPRRYPEQYFGPGTRLTVT.

The chain combines TRBV5-1 with TRBJ2-3; D remains ambiguous. Deletions cut 7 bases from V and 2 bases from J, with 5 bases between. The CDR3 is made up of 11 amino acids. Per germline, CDR1 SGHRS and CDR2 YFSETQ. The CDR3 DNA follows: TGCGCCAGCTCTACCACAGATACGCAGTATTTT. Protein: CASSTTDTQYF. Drawing the rest from reference TRBV5-1 and TRBJ2-3, the complete variable domain is KAGVTQTPRYLIKTRGQQVTLSCSPISGHRSVSWYQQTPGQGLQFLFEYFSETQRNKGNFPGRFSGRQFSNSRSEMNVSTLELGDSALYLCASSTTDTQYFGPGTRLTVL.

This chain links TRBV5-1 with TRBJ1-3; 8 nucleotides agree with TRBD1. The CDR3 contains 15 residues. Germline assignment: CDR1 SGHRS and CDR2 YFSETQ. The J segment lost 4 bases and the V segment lost 4 bases, leaving 7 bases of the junction unmatched. As DNA, the CDR3 is TGCGCCAGCAGCCGCGGACAGGGAAGCGGAAACACCATATATTTT. It yields the protein CASSRGQGSGNTIYF.

V usage is TRBV11-2 and J usage is TRBJ1-2, with 11 bases matching TRBD1. This CDR3 region has 17 residues. The V and J ends lost 4 bases and 3 bases, in that order; junction bases with no gene match: 10. Per germline, CDR1 SGHAT and CDR2 FQNNGV. DNA of the CDR3: TGTGCCAGCAGCTGGGCTAGAGGGGGACAGGGGGACTATGGCTACACCTTC. Protein product: CASSWARGGQGDYGYTF.

This rearrangement joins TRBV18 to TRBJ1-3; D unclear. The CDR3 is made up of 14 amino acids. Germline V gene sequence: CDR1 KGHSH, CDR2 LQKENI. V was clipped by 5 bases and J by 0 bases, with 8 bases between them. The CDR3 protein is CASSSGSSGNTIYF. The DNA for the CDR3 is TGTGCCAGCTCATCCGGGAGCTCTGGAAACACCATATATTTT. Combining the CDR3 with reference TRBV18 and TRBJ1-3 gives the whole variable domain NAGVMQNPRHLVRRRGQEARLRCSPMKGHSHVYWYRQLPEEGLKFMVYLQKENIIDESGMPKERFSAEFPKEGPSILRIQQVVRGDSAAYFCASSSGSSGNTIYFGEGSWLTVV.

The chain carries TRBV23-1 and TRBJ1-3; maybe TRBD1 (6 bases). TRBV23-1 is an open reading frame whose function is uncertain. V lost 2 bases, J lost 0 bases, and 14 bases lay in between. This CDR3 contains 17 residues. The CDR3 spells CASSQLLQGLSGNTIYF. The CDR3 coding sequence is TGCGCCAGCAGTCAACTTCTACAGGGACTCTCTGGAAACACCATATATTTT.

The J gene is TRBJ1-6, the V gene TRBV25-1; 7 bases map to TRBD1. The CDR3 extends over 14 amino acids. Per germline, CDR1 MGHDK and CDR2 SYGVNS. After removal of 4 bases from V and 6 bases from J, the junction contained 3 bases not matched to a gene. Here the CDR3 DNA reads TGTGCCAGCAGTGGACAGGGCCCTAATTCACCCCTCCACTTT. Residues: CASSGQGPNSPLHF.

This clone was counted once. The rearrangement joins TRBV25-1 to TRBJ2-7, with 10 bases that match TRBD1. Germline V gene lookup returns CDR1 MGHDK and CDR2 SYGVNS. This CDR3 spans 14 amino acids. V trimming: 6 bases; J trimming: 4 bases; junction bases outside the gene matches: 6. The CDR3 DNA reads as TGTGCCAGCAGCAGACAGGGGGCGGGTTACGAGCAGTACTTC. Its translation: CASSRQGAGYEQYF.

The V and J genes are TRBV18 and TRBJ1-1; no definite D call. Trimming cost V 5 bases and J 14 bases, with 15 bases left between them. The CDR3 has 11 residues. Germline-derived CDR1 and CDR2 are KGHSH and LQKENI. CDR3 region: CASSEKTVGFF. The CDR3 nucleotides are TGTGCCAGCTCAGAGAAAACTGTGGGCTTCTTT.

This rearrangement joins TRBV7-2 to TRBJ1-4; the D gene is possibly TRBD1 (6 bases). Between the trimmed V and J ends, which lost 6 bases and 7 bases, there was a span of 15 bases. CDR3 length: 14 amino acids. The germline V gene encodes CDR1 SGHTA and CDR2 FQGNSA. CDR3 nucleotides: TGTGCCAGCAGTAGACAGGACTTTCGTGAAAAACTGTTTTTT. Its translation: CASSRQDFREKLFF.

The J gene is TRBJ2-7, the V gene TRBV4-1; 10 nucleotides match TRBD1. Germline CDR1 is MGHRA and CDR2 is YSYEKL. This CDR3 contains 15 residues. V dropped 1 base and J dropped 8; count of bases not matched to a gene: 8. This chain's CDR3 is CASSQGDRGPLKQYF. The CDR3 coding sequence is TGCGCCAGCAGCCAAGGGGACAGGGGACCCTTGAAGCAGTACTTC.

This chain links TRBV30 with TRBJ1-3; perhaps TRBD1 as D (6 bases). The ends were cut back, 1 base at V and 3 bases at J, with 7 bases in the middle. Germline loops: CDR1 GTSNPN, CDR2 SVGIG (reference sequence). The CDR3 totals 13 residues. Here the CDR3 reads CAWSGTVGNTIYF. DNA of the CDR3: TGTGCCTGGAGTGGGACAGTTGGAAACACCATATATTTT.

The chain has TRBV10-3 and TRBJ2-1, with D unclear. The CDR3 covers 13 residues. V was pared by 3 bases and J by 5 bases, with 8 bases between. Germline V gives CDR1 ENHRY, CDR2 SYGVKD. The DNA for the CDR3 is TGTGCCATCAGTGACCGTGCAGACAATGAGCAGTTCTTC. It specifies CAISDRADNEQFF.

The chain couples TRBV30 to TRBJ2-3; possibly TRBD1 for D (7 bases). CDR3 length equals 13 residues. The germline V gene has CDR1 GTSNPN and CDR2 SVGIG (reference sequence). Trimming took 5 bases from V and 6 from J, leaving 15 bases between them. CDR3 amino acids: CAWRKAGGDTQYF. CDR3 nucleotides: TGTGCCTGGCGAAAAGCAGGGGGGGATACGCAGTATTTT.

This chain connects TRBV7-3 to TRBJ2-1, with D perhaps assigned TRBD1 or TRBD2 (6 bases each). Trimming removed 4 bases from V and 7 bases from J, with 11 bases in between. The CDR3 contains 13 residues. Germline loops: CDR1 SGHTA, CDR2 FQGTGA. The CDR3 sequence is CASSSRGGNEQFF. The DNA of the CDR3 is TGTGCCAGCAGCTCCCGAGGGGGGAATGAGCAGTTCTTC. The variable domain in full, with the rest retrieved from reference TRBV7-3 and TRBJ2-1, is GAGVSQTPSNKVTEKGKYVELRCDPISGHTALYWYRQSLGQGPEFLIYFQGTGAADDSGLPNDRFFAVRPEGSVSTLKIQRTERGDSAVYLCASSSRGGNEQFFGPGTRLTVL.

This chain joins TRBV3-1 (or the pseudogene TRBV3-2) and TRBJ2-3; 7 nucleotides match TRBD2. Trimming at V came to 4 bases and at J to 3 bases, leaving 7 bases not matched to a gene. The CDR3 is 15 amino acids. Germline CDR1 reads LGHDT; CDR2 reads YNNKEL (reference sequence). The CDR3 reads CASSLAGASTDTQYF. DNA for the CDR3: TGTGCCAGCAGCCTGGCGGGAGCGTCTACAGATACGCAGTATTTT.

V usage is TRBV12-5 and J usage is TRBJ1-5; the match to TRBD1 covers 8 bases. Germline-derived CDR1 and CDR2 are LGHNT and FRNRAP. J gave up 6 bases and V 1 base, and 8 bases lay outside the gene matches. The CDR3 contains 16 residues. The CDR3 sequence is CASGLATGELGQPQHF. CDR3 in DNA: TGTGCTAGTGGTTTGGCGACAGGGGAATTGGGTCAGCCCCAGCATTTT.

The chain uses TRBV30 and TRBJ1-6; D gene ambiguous. This CDR3 is 17 amino acids long. The ends were cut back, 2 bases at V and 8 bases at J, with 22 bases in the middle. Looked up from germline, CDR1 is GTSNPN and CDR2 is SVGIG (reference sequence). CDR3 sequence reads: CAWSRILGMAVDSPLHF. The CDR3 DNA is TGTGCCTGGAGTCGTATCTTGGGGATGGCGGTTGATTCACCCCTCCACTTT.

J is TRBJ1-1 and V is TRBV12-3 or TRBV12-4; the D gene is possibly TRBD1 (5 bases). The CDR3 contains 13 residues. Trimming took off 3 bases at V and 6 bases at J, with 11 bases between the two ends. The CDR3 reads CASSLRGSAEAFF. The CDR3 DNA follows: TGTGCCAGCAGTTTGAGGGGAAGCGCTGAAGCTTTCTTT.

The J gene is TRBJ1-6, the V gene TRBV6-4, with D possibly TRBD1 on 6 matching bases. Germline V CDR1 and CDR2: MRHNA, SNTAGT. V lost 2 bases to trimming and J lost 11 bases, with 16 bases between them. This CDR3 contains 15 residues. The CDR3 bases are TGTGCCAGCAGTGACCCGCACGACAGGAATCCACCCCTCCACTTT. Translating it yields CASSDPHDRNPPLHF.

This clone has only one observation. The chain is built from TRBV13 and TRBJ2-3; D remains unclear. The CDR3 sequence is 11 residues long. Germline V gene lookup returns CDR1 PRHDT and CDR2 FYEKMQ (reference sequence). Trimming removed 4 bases from V and 5 bases from J, with 4 bases in between. The CDR3 sequence: CASSSRDTQYF. As DNA, the CDR3 is TGTGCCAGCAGCTCCCGAGATACGCAGTATTTT.

The V call is TRBV5-4, the J call TRBJ2-4; D gene unclear. The CDR3 has 14 residues. Trimming took off 1 base at V and 2 bases at J, with 7 bases between the two ends. Germline V gene lookup returns CDR1 SGHNT and CDR2 YYREEE (reference sequence). CDR3 sequence reads: CASSLKGTKNIQYF. The CDR3 region has the DNA TGTGCCAGCAGCTTGAAAGGAACCAAAAACATTCAGTACTTC.

The rearrangement joins TRBV7-8 to TRBJ1-2; D is unclear. The CDR3 sequence is 13 residues long. The germline V gene encodes CDR1 SGHVS and CDR2 FQNEAQ. Trimming stripped 3 bases from V and 6 bases from J, with 11 bases between. The DNA for the CDR3 is TGTGCCAGCAGCTTGGACCCTAGGGATGGCTACACCTTC. As protein: CASSLDPRDGYTF. The full variable domain, its missing parts supplied by reference TRBV7-8 and TRBJ1-2, is GAGVSQSPRYKVAKRGQDVALRCDPISGHVSLFWYQQALGQGPEFLTYFQNEAQLDKSGLPSDRFFAERPEGSVSTLKIQRTQQEDSAVYLCASSLDPRDGYTFGSGTRLTVV.

The rearrangement links TRBV7-8 to TRBJ2-7; unclear D gene. Germline CDR1 SGHVS, CDR2 FQNEAQ. The CDR3 has 13 residues. Trimming stripped 1 base from V and 7 bases from J, with 11 bases between. The CDR3 is CASSLGGRWEQYF. As DNA, the CDR3 is TGTGCCAGCAGCTTAGGCGGTAGGTGGGAGCAGTACTTC.

V and J are TRBV5-8 and TRBJ2-1; 7 nucleotides align to TRBD2. V was clipped by 2 bases and J by 9 bases; unmatched bases: 14. Germline CDR1 reads SGHTS; CDR2 reads YDEGEE. This CDR3 has 16 residues. DNA for the CDR3: TGTGCCAGCAGCTTAATCGGCGGGAGTGGTGCGGGTGAGCAGTTCTTC. It encodes CASSLIGGSGAGEQFF.